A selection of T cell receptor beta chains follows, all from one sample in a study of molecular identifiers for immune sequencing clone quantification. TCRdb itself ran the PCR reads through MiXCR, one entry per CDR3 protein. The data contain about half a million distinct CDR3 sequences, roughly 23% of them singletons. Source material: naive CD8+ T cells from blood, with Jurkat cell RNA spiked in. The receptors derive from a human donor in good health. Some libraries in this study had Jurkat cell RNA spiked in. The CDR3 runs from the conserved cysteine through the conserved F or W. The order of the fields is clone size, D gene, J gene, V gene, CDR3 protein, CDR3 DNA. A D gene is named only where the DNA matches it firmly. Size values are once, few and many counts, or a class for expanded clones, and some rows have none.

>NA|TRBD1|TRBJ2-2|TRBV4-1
CASSLGQGAFTGELFF
TGCGCCAGCAGTCTTGGACAGGGGGCCTTCACCGGGGAGCTGTTTTTT
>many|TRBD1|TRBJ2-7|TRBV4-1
CASSRGQGAGEQYF
TGCGCCAGCAGCCGAGGACAGGGGGCTGGGGAGCAGTACTTC
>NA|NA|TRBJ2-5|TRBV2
CASSYKDSQETQYF
TGTGCCAGCAGTTATAAGGACAGCCAAGAGACCCAGTACTTC
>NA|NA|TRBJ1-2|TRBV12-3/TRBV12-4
CASSPGTGVRYGYTF
TGTGCCAGCAGTCCGGGTACAGGTGTTCGGTATGGCTACACCTTC
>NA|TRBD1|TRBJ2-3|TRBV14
CASSHGQGVTDTQYF
TGTGCCAGCAGCCACGGACAGGGGGTCACAGATACGCAGTATTTT
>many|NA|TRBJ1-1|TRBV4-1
CASSQDAGLLNTEAFF
TGCGCCAGCAGCCAAGATGCGGGGTTGTTGAACACTGAAGCTTTCTTT
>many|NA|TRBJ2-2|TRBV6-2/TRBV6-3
CASSYIIANTGELFF
TGTGCCAGCAGTTACATTATAGCGAACACCGGGGAGCTGTTTTTT
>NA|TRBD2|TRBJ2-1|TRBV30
CAWSVGLARAYNEQFF
TGTGCCTGGAGTGTTGGACTAGCGAGAGCATACAATGAGCAGTTCTTC
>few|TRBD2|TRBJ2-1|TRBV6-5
CASSYSVPAAGDEQFF
TGTGCCAGCAGTTACTCGGTCCCAGCGGCGGGAGATGAGCAGTTCTTC
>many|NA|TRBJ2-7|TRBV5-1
CASSLASGYEQYF
TGCGCCAGCAGCTTGGCCTCGGGTTACGAGCAGTACTTC
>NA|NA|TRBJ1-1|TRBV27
CASREGKGGRGYTEAFF
TGTGCCAGCAGAGAGGGCAAAGGGGGGCGCGGGTACACTGAAGCTTTCTTT
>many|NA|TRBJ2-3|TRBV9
CASSVVEGAGTDTQYF
TGTGCCAGCAGCGTAGTGGAAGGGGCGGGCACAGATACGCAGTATTTT
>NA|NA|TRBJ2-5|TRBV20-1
CSATPGLQETQYF
TGCAGTGCTACCCCGGGGCTCCAAGAGACCCAGTACTTC
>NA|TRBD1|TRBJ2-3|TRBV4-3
CAGSPGTAFNTDTQYF
TGCGCCGGCAGCCCCGGGACAGCTTTCAACACAGATACGCAGTATTTT
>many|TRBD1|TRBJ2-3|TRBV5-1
CASSLGQGFTDTQYF
TGCGCCAGCAGCTTGGGACAGGGTTTCACAGATACGCAGTATTTT
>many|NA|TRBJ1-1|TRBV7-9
CASSLGSQIMNTEAFF
TGTGCCAGCAGCTTAGGCAGCCAAATAATGAACACTGAAGCTTTCTTT
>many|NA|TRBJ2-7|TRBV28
CASSLGRDLSEQYF
TGTGCCAGCAGTTTGGGGCGGGACCTCAGCGAGCAGTACTTC
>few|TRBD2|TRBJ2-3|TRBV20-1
CSACGLAGEDTQYF
TGCAGTGCATGTGGACTAGCGGGAGAGGATACGCAGTATTTT
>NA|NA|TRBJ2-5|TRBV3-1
CASSQEVDQETQYF
TGTGCCAGCAGCCAAGAGGTGGACCAAGAGACCCAGTACTTC
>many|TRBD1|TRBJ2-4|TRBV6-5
CASSLTPPGQGKNIQYF
TGTGCCAGCAGCCTAACCCCGCCGGGACAGGGGAAAAACATTCAGTACTTC
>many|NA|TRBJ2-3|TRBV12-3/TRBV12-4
CASSLAEVRGTQYF
TGTGCCAGCAGTTTAGCCGAGGTTAGGGGTACGCAGTATTTT
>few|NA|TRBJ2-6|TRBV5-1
CASSLYGSGANVLTF
TGCGCCAGCAGCTTGTACGGAAGTGGGGCCAACGTCCTGACTTTC
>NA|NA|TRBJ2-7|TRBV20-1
CSAEAGRVGEQYF
TGCAGTGCAGAAGCGGGCAGGGTGGGCGAGCAGTACTTC
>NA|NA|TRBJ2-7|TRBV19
CASLKGYEQYF
TGTGCCAGTTTAAAAGGCTACGAGCAGTACTTC
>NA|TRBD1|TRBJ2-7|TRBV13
CASSPDRINEQYF
TGTGCCAGCAGCCCGGACAGGATCAACGAGCAGTACTTC